The 14 T cell receptor beta chains reported below all come from one sample, sequenced in a study of shared clonotypes between healthy human individuals. The naive CD8 subset, CD45RO-negative cells positively selected for CCR7, excluded terminally differentiated effector memory CD45RA+ cells. The table came from immunoSEQ multiplex PCR; TCRdb's copy has only in-frame clones and leaves some out. The sample yields about 870,000 clones, nearly 95% seen once. Sequenced sample: naive CD8+ T cells sorted from blood. These receptor sequences come from a man aged 25-40 years in good health.

This chain links TRBV6-5 with TRBJ2-2; no definite D call. Germline loops: CDR1 MNHEY, CDR2 SVGAGI. V was shortened by 4 bases and J by 4 bases, with 10 bases between the two germline ends. This CDR3 has 14 residues. CDR3 sequence: CASSSAQITGELFF. DNA of the CDR3: TGTGCCAGCAGTTCTGCCCAAATCACCGGGGAGCTGTTTTTT.

The chain carries TRBV19 and TRBJ2-7, with D unclear. The V end was cut by 0 bases, the J end by 5 bases, with 14 bases between. Per germline, CDR1 LNHDA and CDR2 SQIVND (reference sequence). CDR3 length: 15 amino acids. The CDR3 is CASSIDRVPQDEQYF. The CDR3 coding sequence is TGTGCCAGTAGTATAGATCGAGTCCCTCAGGACGAGCAGTACTTC.

V is TRBV7-9 and J is TRBJ1-2; 8 nucleotides match TRBD1. Germline V gene data show CDR1 as SEHNR and CDR2 as FQNEAQ (reference sequence). The CDR3 is 17 amino acids. Losses at the gene ends were 5 bases for V and 4 bases for J; bases not matched to a gene: 15. The CDR3 here is CASSDGQGRTQAYGYTF. CDR3 coding DNA: TGTGCCAGCAGCGATGGACAGGGCCGTACCCAGGCCTATGGCTACACCTTC.

The rearrangement uses TRBV18 and TRBJ2-2, with TRBD2 identical over 11 bases. V was clipped by 2 bases and J by 0 bases; unmatched bases: 11. The CDR3 has 20 amino acids. Germline V gene data show CDR1 as KGHSH and CDR2 as LQKENI. DNA of the CDR3: TGTGCCAGCTCACCATGGTCACTAGCGGGAGAAGGGGCGAACACCGGGGAGCTGTTTTTT. It translates to CASSPWSLAGEGANTGELFF.

The V and J genes are TRBV7-3 and TRBJ1-2; D is uncertain. V dropped 1 base and J dropped 8 bases, with 8 bases sitting between them. This CDR3 spans 12 amino acids. Germline CDR1 reads SGHTA; CDR2 reads FQGTGA. CDR3 in DNA: TGTGCCAGCAGCTTAAAACCGGGGGGCTACACCTTC. This codes for CASSLKPGGYTF.

The rearrangement uses TRBV10-3 and TRBJ2-1; 9 bases are a match to TRBD2. Germline CDR1 ENHRY, CDR2 SYGVKD. This CDR3 is built from 13 residues. V shed 8 bases and J 4 bases; nucleotides not matched to a gene: 3. The CDR3 DNA is TGTGCCATCTATGCGGGAGGGTACAATGAGCAGTTCTTC. Its translation: CAIYAGGYNEQFF.

The V and J genes are TRBV27 and TRBJ1-1, with D tentatively TRBD1 (6 bases). Trimming removed 5 bases from V and 0 bases from J, with 19 bases in between. The CDR3 loop spans 17 amino acids. Germline values: CDR1 MNHEY, CDR2 SMNVEV (reference sequence). The CDR3 DNA reads TGTGCCAGCAGTCCCATAGGACAGCCCCTGATGAACACTGAAGCTTTCTTT. As protein: CASSPIGQPLMNTEAFF.

V usage is TRBV4-3 and J usage is TRBJ2-2; either TRBD1 or TRBD2 may supply D (6 bases each). This CDR3 comprises 17 residues. Germline loops: CDR1 LGHNA, CDR2 YSLEER. The V and J ends lost 0 bases and 5 bases respectively, with 16 bases between them. CDR3 residues: CASSQESAGQGTGELFF. The CDR3 nucleotides are TGCGCCAGCAGCCAAGAATCAGCGGGCCAGGGGACCGGGGAGCTGTTTTTT.

The V and J genes are TRBV18 and TRBJ2-2; D is undetermined. The CDR3 runs to 17 residues. Trimming stripped 3 bases from V and 0 bases from J, with 14 bases between. The germline CDR1 and CDR2 sequences are KGHSH and LQKENI. The CDR3 DNA reads as TGTGCCAGCTCACCCAGGTCGTCAGGAGCGAACACCGGGGAGCTGTTTTTT. It is translated as CASSPRSSGANTGELFF.

This chain joins TRBV7-9 and TRBJ2-3; 7 bases agree with TRBD2. Germline V lookup: CDR1 SEHNR, CDR2 FQNEAQ (reference sequence). CDR3 size: 16 residues. The V and J ends lost 2 bases and 2 bases, in that order; junction bases with no gene match: 7. CDR3 nucleotides: TGTGCCAGCAGCTTACCGGGACTACCGACCACAGATACGCAGTATTTT. Protein: CASSLPGLPTTDTQYF.

The rearrangement uses TRBV6-5 and TRBJ2-7, with TRBD1 identical over 11 bases. Trimming took 4 bases from V and 4 from J; bases not matched to a gene: 6. The CDR3 extends over 15 amino acids. CDR1 MNHEY and CDR2 SVGAGI come from the germline V gene. The CDR3 spells CASSLGQGAGYEQYF. In DNA form, the CDR3 reads TGTGCCAGCAGTTTAGGACAGGGGGCGGGGTACGAGCAGTACTTC.

The chain is built from TRBV10-3 and TRBJ1-1; unclear D gene. The CDR3 length is 14 residues. From germline, CDR1 is ENHRY and CDR2 SYGVKD. V was pared by 3 bases and J by 4 bases, with 12 bases between. The CDR3 sequence is CAISEGQVGTEAFF. DNA of the CDR3: TGTGCCATCAGTGAAGGGCAGGTAGGCACTGAAGCTTTCTTT.

The chain uses TRBV5-1 and TRBJ2-1; TRBD2 matches at 11 bases. V was pared by 2 bases and J by 0 bases, with 1 base of the junction left unmatched. CDR1 and CDR2 from the germline V gene are SGHRS and YFSETQ. This CDR3 is built from 16 residues. The CDR3 sequence is CASSFTSGSSYNEQFF. CDR3 bases: TGCGCCAGCAGCTTCACTAGCGGGAGCTCCTACAATGAGCAGTTCTTC.

The chain has TRBV7-9 and TRBJ2-3, with 10 bases that match TRBD2. The CDR3 spans 16 residues. The trim removed 6 bases at V and 0 bases at J, leaving 6 bases unmatched. In germline, CDR1 is SEHNR, CDR2 FQNEAQ (reference sequence). CDR3 coding DNA: TGTGCCAGCAGTCGTACTAGCGGGACTAGCACAGATACGCAGTATTTT. Translated: CASSRTSGTSTDTQYF. The complete variable domain, with remaining parts taken from reference TRBV7-9 and TRBJ2-3, reads DTGVSQNPRHKITKRGQNVTFRCDPISEHNRLYWYRQTLGQGPEFLTYFQNEAQLEKSRLLSDRFSAERPKGSFSTLEIQRTEQGDSAMYLCASSRTSGTSTDTQYFGPGTRLTVL.